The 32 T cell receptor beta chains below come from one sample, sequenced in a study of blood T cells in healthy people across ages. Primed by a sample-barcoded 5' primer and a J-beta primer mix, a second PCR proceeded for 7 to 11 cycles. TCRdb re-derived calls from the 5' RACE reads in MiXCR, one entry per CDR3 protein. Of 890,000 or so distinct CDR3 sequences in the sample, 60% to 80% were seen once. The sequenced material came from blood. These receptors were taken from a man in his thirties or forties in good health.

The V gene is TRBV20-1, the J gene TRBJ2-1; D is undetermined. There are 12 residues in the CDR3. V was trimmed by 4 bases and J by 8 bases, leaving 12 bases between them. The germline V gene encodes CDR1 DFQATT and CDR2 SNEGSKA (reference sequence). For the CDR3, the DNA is TGCAGTGCTATATCAAGGATCCATGAGCAGTTCTTC. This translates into CSAISRIHEQFF.

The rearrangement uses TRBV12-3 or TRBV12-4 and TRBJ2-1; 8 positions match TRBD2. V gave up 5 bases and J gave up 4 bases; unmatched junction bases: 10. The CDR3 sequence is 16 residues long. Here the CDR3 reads CASSPNQAGVYNEQFF. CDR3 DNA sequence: TGTGCCAGCAGTCCAAACCAAGCGGGGGTATACAATGAGCAGTTCTTC.

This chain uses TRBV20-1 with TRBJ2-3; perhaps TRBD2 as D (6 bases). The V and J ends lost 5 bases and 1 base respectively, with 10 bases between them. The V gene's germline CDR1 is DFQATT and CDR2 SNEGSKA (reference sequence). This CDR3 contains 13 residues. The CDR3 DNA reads TGCAGTGCTCCCCCGGGGGGCACAGATACGCAGTATTTT. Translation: CSAPPGGTDTQYF.

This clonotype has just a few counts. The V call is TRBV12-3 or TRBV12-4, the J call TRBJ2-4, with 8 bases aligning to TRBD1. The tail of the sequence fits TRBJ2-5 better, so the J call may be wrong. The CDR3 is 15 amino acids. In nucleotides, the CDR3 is TGTGCCAGCAGTCCCCGGCAGGGGGCCCGTGAGACCCAGTACTTC. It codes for CASSPRQGARETQYF.

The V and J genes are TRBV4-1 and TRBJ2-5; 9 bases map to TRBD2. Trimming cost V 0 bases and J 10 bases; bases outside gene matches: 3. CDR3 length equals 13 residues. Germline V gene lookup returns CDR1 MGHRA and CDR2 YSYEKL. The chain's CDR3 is CASSQDLAGIQYF. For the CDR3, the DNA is TGCGCCAGCAGCCAAGATCTAGCGGGGATCCAGTACTTC.

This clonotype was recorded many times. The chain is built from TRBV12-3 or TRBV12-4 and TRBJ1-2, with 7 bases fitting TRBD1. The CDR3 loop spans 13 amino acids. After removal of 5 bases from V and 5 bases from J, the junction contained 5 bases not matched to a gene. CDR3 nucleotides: TGTGCCAGCAGTCGGGACAGTAATTATGGCTACACCTTC. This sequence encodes CASSRDSNYGYTF.

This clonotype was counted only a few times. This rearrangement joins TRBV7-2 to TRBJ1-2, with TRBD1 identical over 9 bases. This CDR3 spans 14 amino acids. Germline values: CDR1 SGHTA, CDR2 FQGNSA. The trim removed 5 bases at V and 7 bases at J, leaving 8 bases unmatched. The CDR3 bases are TGTGCCAGCAGCCCTAAGACAGGGGGTAGTGGCTACACCTTC. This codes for CASSPKTGGSGYTF.

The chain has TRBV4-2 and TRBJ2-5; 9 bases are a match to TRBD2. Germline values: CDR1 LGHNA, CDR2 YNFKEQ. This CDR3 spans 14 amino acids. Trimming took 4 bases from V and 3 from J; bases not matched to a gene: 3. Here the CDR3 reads CASSPTSGKETQYF. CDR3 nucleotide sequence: TGTGCCAGCAGCCCGACTAGCGGAAAAGAGACCCAGTACTTC.

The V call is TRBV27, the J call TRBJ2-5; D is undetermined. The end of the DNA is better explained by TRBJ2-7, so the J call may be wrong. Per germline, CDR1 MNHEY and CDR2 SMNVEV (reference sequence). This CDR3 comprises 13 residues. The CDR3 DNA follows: TGTGCCAGCAGTGTATGGGCAGGCCACGAGCAGTACTTC. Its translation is CASSVWAGHEQYF.

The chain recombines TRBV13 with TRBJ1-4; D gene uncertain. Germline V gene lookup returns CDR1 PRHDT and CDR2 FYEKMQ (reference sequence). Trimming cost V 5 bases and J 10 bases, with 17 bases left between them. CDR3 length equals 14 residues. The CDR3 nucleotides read TGTGCCAGCAGCCCACGGATAAGAGGAGGAAAACTGTTTTTT. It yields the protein CASSPRIRGGKLFF.

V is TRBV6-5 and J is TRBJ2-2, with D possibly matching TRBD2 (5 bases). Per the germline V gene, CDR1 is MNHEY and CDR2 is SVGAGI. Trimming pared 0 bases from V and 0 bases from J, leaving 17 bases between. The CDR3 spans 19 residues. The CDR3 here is CASSYSSPWERTNTGELFF. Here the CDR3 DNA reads TGTGCCAGCAGTTACTCGTCACCTTGGGAGCGAACGAACACCGGGGAGCTGTTTTTT.

The CDR3 region is CSVAPGGSYNEQFF. In nucleotides, the CDR3 is TGCAGCGTGGCCCCCGGGGGGTCCTACAATGAGCAGTTCTTC. The chain employs TRBV29-1 and TRBJ2-1, with 7 positions matching TRBD2. Germline V gives CDR1 SQVTM, CDR2 ANQGSEA. V lost 6 bases and J lost 1; bases outside the gene matches: 6. This CDR3 is built from 14 residues.

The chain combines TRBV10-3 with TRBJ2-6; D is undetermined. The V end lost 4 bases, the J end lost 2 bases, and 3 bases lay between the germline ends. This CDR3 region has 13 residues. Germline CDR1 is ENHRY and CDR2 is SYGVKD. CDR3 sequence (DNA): TGTGCCATCAGTGGCACTGGGGCCAACGTCCTGACTTTC. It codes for CAISGTGANVLTF.

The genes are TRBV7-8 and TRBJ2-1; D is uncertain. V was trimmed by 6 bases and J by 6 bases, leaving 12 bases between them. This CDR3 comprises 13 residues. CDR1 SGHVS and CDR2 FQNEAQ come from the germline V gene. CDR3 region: CASRRNFLNEQFF. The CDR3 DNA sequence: TGTGCCAGCAGAAGAAACTTCCTCAATGAGCAGTTCTTC.

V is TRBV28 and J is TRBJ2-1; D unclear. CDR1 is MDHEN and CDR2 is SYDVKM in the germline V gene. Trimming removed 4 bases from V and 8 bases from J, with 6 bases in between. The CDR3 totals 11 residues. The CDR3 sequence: CASSSADEQFF. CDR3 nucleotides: TGTGCCAGCAGTTCTGCGGATGAGCAGTTCTTC.

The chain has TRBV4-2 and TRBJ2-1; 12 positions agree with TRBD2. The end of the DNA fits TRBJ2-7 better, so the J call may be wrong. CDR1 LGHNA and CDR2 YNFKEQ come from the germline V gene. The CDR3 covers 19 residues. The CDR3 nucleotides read TGTGCCAGCAGCCACCCGCTAGCGGGGGGGCCAGGGTCCTACAATGAGCAGTACTTC. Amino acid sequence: CASSHPLAGGPGSYNEQYF.

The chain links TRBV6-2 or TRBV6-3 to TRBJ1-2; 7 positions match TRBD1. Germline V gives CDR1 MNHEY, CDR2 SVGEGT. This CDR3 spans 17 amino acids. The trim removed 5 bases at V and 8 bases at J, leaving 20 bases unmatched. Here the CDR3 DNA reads TGTGCCAGCAGTCTCCCACCACCAAAAGGGACAGTGTGGGGCTACACCTTC. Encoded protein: CASSLPPPKGTVWGYTF.

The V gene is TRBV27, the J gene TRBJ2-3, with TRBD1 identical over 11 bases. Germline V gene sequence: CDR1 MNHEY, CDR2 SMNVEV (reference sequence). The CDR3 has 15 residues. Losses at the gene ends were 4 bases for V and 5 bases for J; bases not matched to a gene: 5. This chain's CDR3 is CASSSGQGGGDTQYF. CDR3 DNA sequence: TGTGCCAGCAGTTCGGGACAGGGGGGGGGAGATACGCAGTATTTT.

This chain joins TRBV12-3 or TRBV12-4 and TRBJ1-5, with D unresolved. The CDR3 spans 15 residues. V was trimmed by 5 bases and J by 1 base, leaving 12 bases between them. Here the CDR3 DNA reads TGTGCCAGCAGTCAGTCCTCCGGGAGCAATCAGCCCCAGCATTTT. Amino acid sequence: CASSQSSGSNQPQHF.

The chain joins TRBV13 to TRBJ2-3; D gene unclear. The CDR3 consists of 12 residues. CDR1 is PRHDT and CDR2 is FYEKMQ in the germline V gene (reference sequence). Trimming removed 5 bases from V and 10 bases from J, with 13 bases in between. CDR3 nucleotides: TGTGCCAGCAGCCCTTCTACCAGCCCGCAGTATTTT. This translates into CASSPSTSPQYF.

The CDR3 spells CASSQGRGWDEQFF. Here the CDR3 DNA reads TGTGCCAGCAGCCAGGGGCGGGGGTGGGATGAGCAGTTCTTC. This chain links TRBV4-2 with TRBJ2-1; 7 nucleotides match TRBD2. Per germline, CDR1 LGHNA and CDR2 YNFKEQ. The length of the CDR3 is 14 residues. V was pared by 3 bases and J by 8 bases, with 7 bases of the junction left unmatched.

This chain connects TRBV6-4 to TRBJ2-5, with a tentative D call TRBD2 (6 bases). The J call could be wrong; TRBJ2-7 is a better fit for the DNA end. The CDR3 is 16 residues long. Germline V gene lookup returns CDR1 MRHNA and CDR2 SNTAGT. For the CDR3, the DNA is TGTGCCAGCAGTGGCGGAGGAGGACTATCCACCTACGAGCAGTACTTC. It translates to CASSGGGGLSTYEQYF.

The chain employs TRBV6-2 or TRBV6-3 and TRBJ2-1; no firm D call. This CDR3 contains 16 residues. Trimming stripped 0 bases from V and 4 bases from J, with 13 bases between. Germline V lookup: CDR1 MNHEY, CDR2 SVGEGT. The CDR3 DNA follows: TGTGCCAGCAGTTACTCAACGGTTAGCTCTTACAATGAGCAGTTCTTC. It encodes CASSYSTVSSYNEQFF.

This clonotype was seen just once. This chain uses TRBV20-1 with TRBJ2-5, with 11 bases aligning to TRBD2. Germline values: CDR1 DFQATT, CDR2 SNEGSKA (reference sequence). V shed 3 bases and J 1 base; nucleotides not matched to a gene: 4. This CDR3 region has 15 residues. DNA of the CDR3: TGCAGTGCTAGTCCTAGCGGGGGGTCCCAAGAGACCCAGTACTTC. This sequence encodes CSASPSGGSQETQYF.

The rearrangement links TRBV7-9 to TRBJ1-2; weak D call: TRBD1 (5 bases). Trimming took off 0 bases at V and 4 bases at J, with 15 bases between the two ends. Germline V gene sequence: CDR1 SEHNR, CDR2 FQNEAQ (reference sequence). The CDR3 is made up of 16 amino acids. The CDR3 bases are TGTGCCAGCAGCTTAGCTCTCTCGGCAGGGCCCTATGGCTACACCTTC. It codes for CASSLALSAGPYGYTF.

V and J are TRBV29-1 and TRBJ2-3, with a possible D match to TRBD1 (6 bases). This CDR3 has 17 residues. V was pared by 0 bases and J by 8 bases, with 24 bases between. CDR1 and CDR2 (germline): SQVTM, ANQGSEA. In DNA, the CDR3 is TGCAGCGTTGAAGATCTTCGGAGGCAGGGGTTGGCCGGTACGCAGTATTTT. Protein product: CSVEDLRRQGLAGTQYF.

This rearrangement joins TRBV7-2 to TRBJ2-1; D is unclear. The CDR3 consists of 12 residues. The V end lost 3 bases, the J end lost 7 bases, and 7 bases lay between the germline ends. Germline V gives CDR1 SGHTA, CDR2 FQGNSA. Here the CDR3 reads CASSFRQNEQFF. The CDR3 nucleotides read TGTGCCAGCAGCTTTAGGCAGAATGAGCAGTTCTTC.

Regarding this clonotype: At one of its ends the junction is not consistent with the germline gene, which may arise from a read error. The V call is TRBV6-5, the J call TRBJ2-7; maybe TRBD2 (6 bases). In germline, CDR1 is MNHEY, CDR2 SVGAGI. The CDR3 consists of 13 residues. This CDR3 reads CASSNSGGYEQYF. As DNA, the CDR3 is TGTGCCAGCAGTAACTCCGGGGGCTACGAGCAGTACTTC.

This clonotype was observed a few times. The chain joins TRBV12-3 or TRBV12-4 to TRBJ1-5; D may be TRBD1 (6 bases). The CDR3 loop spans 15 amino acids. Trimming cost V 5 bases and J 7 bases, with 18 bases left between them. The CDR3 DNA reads TGTGCCAGCAGTAACTTTAGACAGGATGGACAGCCCCAGCATTTT. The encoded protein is CASSNFRQDGQPQHF.

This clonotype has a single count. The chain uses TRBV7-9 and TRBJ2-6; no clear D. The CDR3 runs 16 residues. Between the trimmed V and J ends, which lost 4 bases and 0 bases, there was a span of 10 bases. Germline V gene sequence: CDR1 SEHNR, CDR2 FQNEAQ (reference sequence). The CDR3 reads CASSSLGGSGANVLTF. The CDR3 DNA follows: TGTGCCAGCAGCTCTCTAGGTGGCTCTGGGGCCAACGTCCTGACTTTC.

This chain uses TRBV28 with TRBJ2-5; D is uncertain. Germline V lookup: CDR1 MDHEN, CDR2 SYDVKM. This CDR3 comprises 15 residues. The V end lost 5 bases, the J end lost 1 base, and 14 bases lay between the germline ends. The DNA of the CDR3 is TGTGCCAGCAGTCCATCAGGATTCACCCAAGAGACCCAGTACTTC. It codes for CASSPSGFTQETQYF.

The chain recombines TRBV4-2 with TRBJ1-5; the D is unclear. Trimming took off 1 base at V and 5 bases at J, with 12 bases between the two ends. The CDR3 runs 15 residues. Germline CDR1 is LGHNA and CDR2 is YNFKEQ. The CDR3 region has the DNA TGTGCCAGCAGCCAAGCTGGCCAGGTCGATCAGCCCCAGCATTTT. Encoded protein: CASSQAGQVDQPQHF.